Below are 26 T cell receptor beta chains sequenced from a single sample in a study of blood T cell repertoires in COVID-19. Produced via immunoSEQ multiplex PCR; TCRdb's table is partial and in-frame only. In the table there are around 300,000 clones, nearly 90% of which are singletons. The sequencing sample was made of PBMCs or T cells enriched from blood (not recorded which). The receptors here all came from a woman aged 30 to 39 who had recovered from COVID-19.

The gene calls are TRBV7-8 and TRBJ1-6; 8 nucleotides line up with TRBD1. The CDR3 is 14 amino acids. V dropped 4 bases and J dropped 9; count of bases not matched to a gene: 5. The germline V gene encodes CDR1 SGHVS and CDR2 FQNEAQ. The CDR3 DNA reads as TGTGCCAGCAGCTCAGACAGGGGAGGTTCACCCCTCCACTTT. This translates into CASSSDRGGSPLHF.

The rearrangement uses TRBV5-6 and TRBJ2-1; weak D call: TRBD1 (6 bases). Germline values: CDR1 SGHDT, CDR2 YYEEEE. This CDR3 comprises 17 residues. Deletions cut 1 base from V and 4 bases from J, with 18 bases between. The CDR3 coding sequence is TGTGCCAGCAGCTTGTTGTATAGGACAGACTCTTACAATGAGCAGTTCTTC. Protein product: CASSLLYRTDSYNEQFF.

The V gene is TRBV2, the J gene TRBJ1-1; TRBD1 might be the D (6 bases). This CDR3 contains 13 residues. Germline CDR1 is SNHLY and CDR2 is FYNNEI. V was trimmed by 4 bases and J by 12 bases, leaving 18 bases between them. The CDR3 reads CASSGTGFVETFF. Here the CDR3 DNA reads TGTGCCAGCAGTGGAACAGGGTTTGTGGAAACTTTCTTT.

This clone was counted between two and nine times. The chain recombines TRBV27 with TRBJ1-1, with 7 bases fitting TRBD1. The CDR3 runs to 14 residues. The V gene's germline CDR1 is MNHEY and CDR2 SMNVEV (reference sequence). V lost 7 bases and J lost 0; bases outside the gene matches: 5. The CDR3 sequence is CASTRQGLNTEAFF. Here the CDR3 DNA reads TGTGCCAGCACCCGACAGGGCCTGAACACTGAAGCTTTCTTT.

This clone showed up just once. J is TRBJ2-7 and V is TRBV5-5; 8 bases match TRBD1. V was pared by 1 base and J by 1 base, with 4 bases of the junction left unmatched. The V gene's germline CDR1 is SGHKS and CDR2 YYEKEE (reference sequence). This CDR3 region has 15 residues. CDR3 loop: CASSLWTGSSYEQYF. The DNA of the CDR3 is TGTGCCAGCAGCTTGTGGACAGGGAGTTCCTACGAGCAGTACTTC. Variable domain in full (rest from reference TRBV5-5 and TRBJ2-7): DAGVTQSPTHLIKTRGQQVTLRCSPISGHKSVSWYQQVLGQGPQFIFQYYEKEERGRGNFPDRFSARQFPNYSSELNVNALLLGDSALYLCASSLWTGSSYEQYFGPGTRLTVT.

The V and J genes are TRBV28 and TRBJ2-2; the D gene is possibly TRBD1 (6 bases). The germline CDR1 and CDR2 sequences are MDHEN and SYDVKM. CDR3 length: 18 amino acids. Trimming shortened V by 2 bases and J by 2 bases, and 18 bases separated the two germline ends. The CDR3 DNA is TGTGCCAGCAGTTTAAGGGGCCGTTGGGGACAAAACACCGGGGAGCTGTTTTTT. Encoded protein: CASSLRGRWGQNTGELFF.

J is TRBJ2-1 and V is TRBV15; 10 bases align to TRBD2. Germline lookup yields CDR1 LNHNV and CDR2 YYDKDF (reference sequence). The CDR3 has 18 amino acids. V gave up 5 bases and J gave up 0 bases; unmatched junction bases: 10. CDR3 loop: CATSRGVAGGSSYNEQFF. CDR3 nucleotide sequence: TGTGCCACCAGCCGGGGGGTAGCGGGAGGTAGCTCCTACAATGAGCAGTTCTTC.

CDR3 in amino acids: CASSLEFEWGEVNTEAFF. The CDR3 DNA sequence: TGTGCCAGCAGCTTAGAATTTGAGTGGGGGGAGGTGAACACTGAAGCTTTCTTT. This chain connects TRBV7-9 to TRBJ1-1; perhaps TRBD1 as D (5 bases). Germline lookup yields CDR1 SEHNR and CDR2 FQNEAQ (reference sequence). Deletions cut 1 base from V and 0 bases from J, with 18 bases between. CDR3 length: 18 residues.

This chain joins TRBV19 and TRBJ2-3, with 10 positions matching TRBD1. Germline lookup yields CDR1 LNHDA and CDR2 SQIVND (reference sequence). V lost 2 bases, J lost 4 bases, and 6 bases stayed unmatched. The CDR3 extends over 16 amino acids. Here the CDR3 reads CASSIPAGQGADTQYF. CDR3 sequence (DNA): TGTGCCAGTAGTATACCCGCCGGACAGGGGGCAGATACGCAGTATTTT.

In its sample, this clone was seen a few times. The rearrangement uses TRBV9 and TRBJ2-7; TRBD2 matches at 14 bases. Germline lookup yields CDR1 SGDLS and CDR2 YYNGEE. There are 14 residues in the CDR3. V was pared by 5 bases and J by 7 bases, with 5 bases of the junction left unmatched. The DNA for the CDR3 is TGTGCCAGCAGTCGACTAGCGGGAGGGAGGGAGCAGTACTTC. This codes for CASSRLAGGREQYF.

The chain joins TRBV9 to TRBJ2-1; weak D call: TRBD2 (5 bases). Germline V gene data show CDR1 as SGDLS and CDR2 as YYNGEE. The CDR3 runs 14 residues. V lost 0 bases and J lost 8, with 12 bases in between. The CDR3 protein is CASSVAGPADEQFF. For the CDR3, the DNA is TGTGCCAGCAGCGTAGCGGGCCCAGCGGATGAGCAGTTCTTC.

The chain couples TRBV7-6 to TRBJ1-2; D is uncertain. From germline, CDR1 is SGHVS and CDR2 FNYEAQ. The CDR3 contains 14 residues. V dropped 5 bases and J dropped 4 bases, with 14 bases sitting between them. The CDR3 loop reads CASSPSTPSYGYTF. CDR3 DNA: TGTGCCAGCAGCCCATCGACACCGAGCTATGGCTACACCTTC.

This clone was seen a few times. The rearrangement uses TRBV7-8 and TRBJ1-2, with D possibly TRBD1 on 6 matching bases. V was pared by 2 bases and J by 2 bases, with 18 bases between. CDR3 length: 17 residues. Looked up from germline, CDR1 is SGHVS and CDR2 is FQNEAQ. The DNA of the CDR3 is TGTGCCAGCAGCTTAATCGACCAGGGGCCGTTAAACTATGGCTACACCTTC. Protein product: CASSLIDQGPLNYGYTF.

V and J are TRBV11-2 and TRBJ2-7; 7 bases match TRBD2. Germline V gene sequence: CDR1 SGHAT, CDR2 FQNNGV. CDR3 length: 15 amino acids. After removal of 6 bases from V and 3 bases from J, the junction contained 11 bases not matched to a gene. Here the CDR3 reads CASSFVSGPLYEQYF. CDR3 in DNA: TGTGCCAGCAGTTTCGTTAGCGGGCCCCTCTACGAGCAGTACTTC.

The chain uses TRBV12-3 or TRBV12-4 and TRBJ2-1; D is undetermined. This CDR3 is 12 amino acids long. Trimming took off 3 bases at V and 3 bases at J, with 3 bases between the two ends. CDR3 loop: CASSFNYNEQFF. As DNA, the CDR3 is TGTGCCAGCAGTTTTAACTACAATGAGCAGTTCTTC.

This clone was recorded only once. The chain combines TRBV27 with TRBJ2-2; D is possibly TRBD1 (5 bases). V was clipped by 5 bases and J by 6 bases, with 7 bases between them. CDR3 length equals 12 residues. The germline V gene encodes CDR1 MNHEY and CDR2 SMNVEV (reference sequence). CDR3 sequence reads: CASSRQSGELFF. CDR3 in DNA: TGTGCCAGCAGTCGACAGTCCGGGGAGCTGTTTTTT.

The chain links TRBV7-9 to TRBJ2-7; D may be TRBD1 (5 bases). The length of the CDR3 is 14 residues. V lost 1 base and J 1 base, leaving 8 bases between the germline ends. Germline V gene data show CDR1 as SEHNR and CDR2 as FQNEAQ (reference sequence). CDR3 nucleotides: TGTGCCAGCAGCTTAGGGTCAGGGTCCTACGAGCAGTACTTC. Its protein product is CASSLGSGSYEQYF.

The sample holds one count of this clone. This chain links TRBV7-3 with TRBJ2-7, with D maybe TRBD2 (5 bases). Germline lookup yields CDR1 SGHTA and CDR2 FQGTGA. The CDR3 is 13 residues long. The V end lost 3 bases, the J end lost 6 bases, and 12 bases lay between the germline ends. CDR3 sequence: CASSFETRGEQYF. CDR3 in DNA: TGTGCCAGCAGCTTTGAAACTCGGGGCGAGCAGTACTTC.

The genes are TRBV3-1 (or the pseudogene TRBV3-2) and TRBJ1-2; 9 bases agree with TRBD1. Trimming at V came to 0 bases and at J to 5 bases, leaving 7 bases not matched to a gene. CDR3 size: 16 residues. Germline V gives CDR1 LGHDT, CDR2 YNNKEL (reference sequence). CDR3 region: CASSQDTIQGAYGYTF. For the CDR3, the DNA is TGTGCCAGCAGCCAAGATACAATACAGGGGGCATATGGCTACACCTTC.

The count of this clone is one. For the CDR3, the DNA is TGTGCCAGTACCATCCTAACAGGGACTAATGAAAAACTGTTTTTT. It codes for CASTILTGTNEKLFF. The rearrangement links TRBV19 to TRBJ1-4; weak D call: TRBD1 (6 bases). The CDR3 has 15 residues. The germline V and J ends were trimmed by 7 bases and 2 bases, with 14 bases remaining between them. CDR1 LNHDA and CDR2 SQIVND come from the germline V gene (reference sequence). The full variable domain, completed using reference TRBV19 and TRBJ1-4, is DGGITQSPKYLFRKEGQNVTLSCEQNLNHDAMYWYRQDPGQGLRLIYYSQIVNDFQKGDIAEGYSVSREKKESFPLTVTSAQKNPTAFYLCASTILTGTNEKLFFGSGTQLSVL.

The chain uses TRBV7-9 and TRBJ2-1; TRBD2 agrees at 12 bases. This CDR3 spans 15 amino acids. The germline CDR1 and CDR2 sequences are SEHNR and FQNEAQ (reference sequence). With V trimmed by 7 bases and J by 10 bases, 11 bases remained unmatched. This CDR3 is CASTVTSGSSWEQFF. In nucleotides, the CDR3 is TGTGCCAGCACCGTGACTAGCGGGAGTTCATGGGAGCAGTTCTTC.

V usage is TRBV7-9 and J usage is TRBJ2-5, with D maybe TRBD2 (7 bases). Germline values: CDR1 SEHNR, CDR2 FQNEAQ (reference sequence). Between the trimmed V and J ends, which lost 4 bases and 5 bases, there was a span of 17 bases. CDR3 length equals 15 residues. In DNA form, the CDR3 reads TGTGCCAGCAGCTCAGGGTCCGGGGGGCTTGAGACCCAGTACTTC. As protein: CASSSGSGGLETQYF.

Here the CDR3 reads CATALVSGNTEQYF. The CDR3 bases are TGTGCCACCGCATTAGTGAGCGGGAACACCGAGCAGTACTTC. V is TRBV2 and J is TRBJ2-7; 7 bases line up with TRBD2. CDR3 length: 14 amino acids. CDR1 and CDR2 from the germline V gene are SNHLY and FYNNEI. The trim removed 10 bases at V and 6 bases at J, leaving 15 bases unmatched.

The V call is TRBV6-1, the J call TRBJ2-6, with 10 bases lining up with TRBD2. The length of the CDR3 is 17 residues. From germline, CDR1 is MNHNS and CDR2 SASEGT. V shed 4 bases, J shed 0 bases, and the junction held 3 bases outside the gene matches. CDR3 sequence reads: CASSGLAGYSGANVLTF. CDR3 DNA sequence: TGTGCCAGCAGTGGACTAGCGGGCTACTCTGGGGCCAACGTCCTGACTTTC.

CDR3 residues: CASSYPRAGSSGTQYF. CDR3 sequence (DNA): TGCGCCAGCAGCTACCCGAGGGCAGGCTCAAGCGGGACCCAGTACTTC. The rearrangement joins TRBV5-1 to TRBJ2-5; D might be TRBD2 (5 bases). The germline V gene has CDR1 SGHRS and CDR2 YFSETQ. Trimming removed 3 bases at V and 7 bases at J, with 22 bases between. The CDR3 is 16 amino acids.

This sequence joins TRBV7-2 and TRBJ2-5, with 8 nucleotides matching TRBD1. The J segment lost 0 bases and the V segment lost 4 bases, leaving 7 bases of the junction unmatched. CDR3 length: 16 amino acids. Germline loops: CDR1 SGHTA, CDR2 FQGNSA. The CDR3 sequence: CASSWTGQGYQETQYF. CDR3 bases: TGTGCCAGCAGCTGGACAGGGCAAGGGTACCAAGAGACCCAGTACTTC.